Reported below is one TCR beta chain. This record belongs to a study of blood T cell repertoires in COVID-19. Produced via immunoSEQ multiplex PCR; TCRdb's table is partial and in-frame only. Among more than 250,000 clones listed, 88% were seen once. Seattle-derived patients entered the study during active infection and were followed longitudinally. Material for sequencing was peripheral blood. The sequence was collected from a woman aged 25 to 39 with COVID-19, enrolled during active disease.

Here the CDR3 DNA reads TGCAGCGTTGAAGAAGGCTTGGAGGGGGAGACCCAGTACTTC. Encoded protein: CSVEEGLEGETQYF. The chain couples TRBV29-1 to TRBJ2-5, with D maybe TRBD2 (6 bases). CDR3 size: 14 residues. Trimming shortened V by 0 bases and J by 5 bases, and 13 bases separated the two germline ends. Looked up from germline, CDR1 is SQVTM and CDR2 is ANQGSEA. Full variable domain (missing parts from reference TRBV29-1 and TRBJ2-5): SAVISQKPSRDICQRGTSLTIQCQVDSQVTMMFWYRQQPGQSLTLIATANQGSEATYESGFVIDKFPISRPNLTFSTLTVSNMSPEDSSIYLCSVEEGLEGETQYFGPGTRLLVL.